A selection of T cell receptor beta chains follows, all from one sample in a study of CD8+CD57+ T cells in acquired aplastic anemia. TCRdb re-derived calls from the reads in MiXCR, one entry per CDR3 protein. The sample contains under 250,000 distinct CDR3 sequences, almost 35% of which appear only once. The sample comprised sorted CD4+, CD8+, or CD8+CD57+ T cells (not recorded which) from PBMCs. These receptors all stem from a human donor in good health, serving as a control. Each CDR3 is given with its conserved first and last residue. The order of the fields is clone size, J gene, D gene, V gene, CDR3 DNA, CDR3 protein. The D gene is left open where the match is weak. Size values are once, few and many counts, or a class for expanded clones, and some rows have none.

many | TRBJ2-1 | . | TRBV24-1 | TGTGCCACCAGTGATTTGCAAGGGTCGGACCCCGGTGAGCAGTTCTTC | CATSDLQGSDPGEQFF
many | TRBJ1-2 | TRBD1 | TRBV12-3/TRBV12-4 | TGTGCCAGCAGCTGGACAGGGGGAGAAGCTAACTATGGCTACACCTTC | CASSWTGGEANYGYTF
many | TRBJ1-1 | . | TRBV25-1 | TGTGCCAGCAGTGAATTCCCCCGGGGTGAAGCTTTCTTT | CASSEFPRGEAFF
many | TRBJ2-7 | TRBD2 | TRBV5-1 | TGCGCCAGCAGCTTGGCGCCGGGACTAGCGGCCTACGAGCAGTACTTC | CASSLAPGLAAYEQYF
many | TRBJ2-2 | TRBD1 | TRBV2 | TGTGCCAGCAGGCGGGACAGGGGGCCCGGGGAGCTGTTTTTT | CASRRDRGPGELFF
many | TRBJ1-3 | TRBD1 | TRBV24-1 | TGTGCCACCAGTCCGGGCAGGGGGACTGGAAACACCATATATTTT | CATSPGRGTGNTIYF
few | TRBJ1-1 | . | TRBV27 | TGTGCCAGCAGTTTAATGGGGGTGGGGTACACTGAAGCTTTCTTT | CASSLMGVGYTEAFF
. | TRBJ1-2 | . | TRBV19 | TGTGCCAGTACTCTTCATGCAGACAGAACCTATGGCTACACCTTC | CASTLHADRTYGYTF
. | TRBJ1-1 | TRBD1 | TRBV29-1 | TGCAGCGTAGCGACAGGGACGAACACTGAAGCTTTCTTT | CSVATGTNTEAFF
many | TRBJ1-2 | TRBD1 | TRBV4-2 | TGTGCCAGCAGCCACGGGACAGGGCTGTGGAATGGTGGCTACACCTTC | CASSHGTGLWNGGYTF
. | TRBJ2-5 | . | TRBV6-6 | TGTGCCGGCAGTAGGGACATCCAAGAGACCCAGTACTTC | CAGSRDIQETQYF
many | TRBJ2-7 | TRBD1 | TRBV5-1 | TGCGCCAGCAGCTTGGGGGCGACAGGGTCGGCCGAGCAGTACTTC | CASSLGATGSAEQYF
once | TRBJ1-1 | TRBD1 | TRBV2 | TGTGCCACGGACAGGACAGGGGGGAACACTGAAGCTTTCTTT | CATDRTGGNTEAFF
few | TRBJ1-3 | . | TRBV20-1 | TGCAGTGCCTTCCGGGGAGGTGGAAACACCATATATTTT | CSAFRGGGNTIYF
few | TRBJ1-2 | . | TRBV30 | TGTGCCTGGAGTGTGGGAGGGGTTTATGGCTACACCTTC | CAWSVGGVYGYTF
many | TRBJ2-7 | . | TRBV5-6 | TGTGCCAGCAGTTTGACAGGCGCGCTAGCGTCCTACGAGCAGTACTTC | CASSLTGALASYEQYF
many | TRBJ1-3 | . | TRBV2 | TGTGCCAGCAGTGAACCGGGACGGCTCGGAAACACCATATATTTT | CASSEPGRLGNTIYF
few | TRBJ2-7 | TRBD1 | TRBV18 | TGTGCCAGCTCAGGTGCGTCGGGACAGGGTCTAGGCGAGCAGTACTTC | CASSGASGQGLGEQYF
. | TRBJ1-1 | . | TRBV15 | TGTGCCACCAGCAGAGATGAAGAAAGGGGTTGCGCTTTCTTT | CATSRDEERGCAFF
. | TRBJ1-5 | . | TRBV12-3/TRBV12-4 | TGTGCCAGCAGTTTAGCGGACAATCAGCCCCAGCATTTT | CASSLADNQPQHF
many | TRBJ2-1 | TRBD2 | TRBV19 | TGTGCCAGTAGTCTGTATGGGGGGGACAATGAGCAGTTCTTC | CASSLYGGDNEQFF
many | TRBJ1-1 | . | TRBV12-3/TRBV12-4 | TGTGCCAGCAGCCAAGGCGGGACTGAAGCTTTCTTT | CASSQGGTEAFF
many | TRBJ1-3 | TRBD1 | TRBV20-1 | TGCAGTGCTAGGGAAGGACAGGGATTAAGCACCATATATTTT | CSAREGQGLSTIYF
many | TRBJ2-5 | TRBD2 | TRBV7-8 | TGTGCCAGCAGCAGCACTAGCGGGGGCCGGGAGACCCAGTACTTC | CASSSTSGGRETQYF
many | TRBJ2-2 | . | TRBV10-2 | TGCGCCAGCAGCGGGACTTCTCGAAAGACCGGGGAGCTGTTTTTT | CASSGTSRKTGELFF
few | TRBJ1-6 | . | TRBV30 | TGTGCCTGGAGTGTAATGGGGGCGTCTAATTCACCCCTCCACTTT | CAWSVMGASNSPLHF
many | TRBJ2-2 | . | TRBV25-1 | TGTGCCAGCAGTGCCCCGAACACCGGGGAGCTGTTTTTT | CASSAPNTGELFF
. | TRBJ2-7 | TRBD2 | TRBV15 | TGTGCCACCAGCAGGACACTAGCGGGAGAGGCCGAGCAGTACTTC | CATSRTLAGEAEQYF
. | TRBJ1-2 | TRBD1 | TRBV12-3/TRBV12-4 | TGTGCCAGCAGGGAACAGGGGGACAACTATGGCTACACCTTC | CASREQGDNYGYTF
many | TRBJ1-1 | . | TRBV7-2 | TGTGCCAGCAGCTACCCGCCTTTGCTGAGGGCTTTCTTT | CASSYPPLLRAFF
many | TRBJ2-6 | . | TRBV2 | TGTGCCAGCAGTGAATACCTGACTGGGGCCAACGTCCTGACTTTC | CASSEYLTGANVLTF
many | TRBJ1-4 | . | TRBV2 | TGTGCCAGCAGTGTCCTATATGAAAAACTGTTTTTT | CASSVLYEKLFF
. | TRBJ1-4 | . | TRBV6-1 | TGTGCCAGCACCCCCGTGTCGAGGGGGGAAAAACTGTTTTTT | CASTPVSRGEKLFF
many | TRBJ2-7 | TRBD1 | TRBV10-2 | TGCGCCAGCAGGGGACGACCTAGGGGGCGAGAGGCTGCCGAGCAGTACTTC | CASRGRPRGREAAEQYF
many | TRBJ1-6 | . | TRBV6-1 | TGTGCCAGCAGTGAAACATCGACGGGGTATTCACCCCTCCACTTT | CASSETSTGYSPLHF
. | TRBJ2-3 | . | TRBV7-6 | TGTGCCAGCAGCTTACAGGGAAACACAGATACGCAGTATTTT | CASSLQGNTDTQYF
many | TRBJ2-3 | TRBD1 | TRBV10-3 | TGTGCCATCAGTGGACAGGGTTCCGGCACAGATACGCAGTATTTT | CAISGQGSGTDTQYF
few | TRBJ2-2 | TRBD1 | TRBV5-1 | TGCGCCAGCAGCTTGGAAGCGGACAGGGAGTTGTTTTTT | CASSLEADRELFF
many | TRBJ2-7 | . | TRBV5-1 | TGCGCCAGCAGTCGTCCGGGGGCGGGAGATTTCGGCTACGAGCAGTACTTC | CASSRPGAGDFGYEQYF
many | TRBJ1-2 | TRBD1 | TRBV13 | TGTGCCAGCAGCTTATCCCGGACAGGGACGGTAAAAGGCTACACCTTC | CASSLSRTGTVKGYTF
many | TRBJ1-1 | . | TRBV7-6 | TGTGCCAGCAGTCAGCAGCTGAACACTGAAGCTTTCTTT | CASSQQLNTEAFF
. | TRBJ2-1 | TRBD1 | TRBV5-6 | TGTGCCAGCAGGAGACCGGGGACAGCTTACAATGAGCAGTTCTTC | CASRRPGTAYNEQFF
many | TRBJ2-1 | . | TRBV7-2 | TGTGCCAGCAGCTCCCAGGGCTTTGCCTACAATGAGCAGTTCTTC | CASSSQGFAYNEQFF
few | TRBJ2-7 | . | TRBV2 | TGTGCCAGCAGCCACACCCTTGGGACGGGTTCCCCCGAGCAGTACTTC | CASSHTLGTGSPEQYF
. | TRBJ2-4 | TRBD2 | TRBV19 | TGTGCCAGTAGTGGCGCTAGCGGAGTGGCCAAAAACATTCAGTACTTC | CASSGASGVAKNIQYF
. | TRBJ1-2 | . | TRBV9 | TGTGCCAGCAGCGTTACACAGAACTATGGCTACACCTTC | CASSVTQNYGYTF
. | TRBJ1-1 | . | TRBV7-9 | TGTGCCAGCAGTCGAAGAAACCTCATGAACACTGAAGCTTTCTTT | CASSRRNLMNTEAFF
few | TRBJ1-1 | . | TRBV12-3/TRBV12-4 | TGTGCCAGCAGTAAACACTCGGGATATCACACTGAAGCTTTCTTT | CASSKHSGYHTEAFF
many | TRBJ1-1 | . | TRBV6-5 | TGTGCCAGCAGGGTCGGGGGGCGAAGCGGCACTGAAGCTTTCTTT | CASRVGGRSGTEAFF
many | TRBJ1-2 | . | TRBV2 | TGTGCCAGCAGAAGCCCGGGAGGCCTTGGCTACACCTTC | CASRSPGGLGYTF
. | TRBJ2-1 | TRBD2 | TRBV7-3 | TGTGTCAGCAGCTTAATGGGTAGCGGGTCCTACAATGAGCAGTTCTTC | CVSSLMGSGSYNEQFF
. | TRBJ1-1 | . | TRBV27 | TGTGCCAGCAGTCCAGGACGGGGGGGCACTGAAGCTTTCTTT | CASSPGRGGTEAFF
. | TRBJ1-2 | . | TRBV5-1 | TGCGCCAGCAGCTTGGCCGGGGGGGGTGTTGGCTACACCTTC | CASSLAGGGVGYTF
many | TRBJ2-7 | . | TRBV5-1 | TGCGCCAGCAGCTTGGCCATAACAGGGGGGGACTCCTACGAGCAGTACTTC | CASSLAITGGDSYEQYF
many | TRBJ2-2 | . | TRBV24-1 | TGTGCCACCAGTGAGCCTAACAGGCTCCCCGGGGAGCTGTTTTTT | CATSEPNRLPGELFF